One TCR beta chain is described in this entry. Its specificity is unknown. This table comes from immunoSEQ multiplex PCR, and its TCRdb copy is limited to in-frame clones, with some not included. The sample has roughly 45,000 clones; 55% to 85% are singletons. At the end of around eleven days of culture, CD4+ T cells were isolated. Every participant took two doses of the BNT162b2 or mRNA-1273 vaccine. Days 3 and 7 saw half the medium replaced with IL-2 medium. This entry belongs to a study of vaccination effects on CD4 cells after COVID-19. The overall study: Following the second dose by a median of 72 days, the post-vaccine samples were obtained. The study's findings and limits: Few convalescent patients and no early post-infection timepoints were included in the study. Clonal contraction was marked in infection- and vaccine-induced clones late after vaccination.

CDR1 is MNHEY, CDR2 SVGEGT, per germline. V lost 5 bases to trimming and J lost 4 bases; unmatched junction nucleotides: 7. The CDR3 covers 14 residues. This rearrangement joins TRBV6-2 or TRBV6-3 to TRBJ1-2, with TRBD1 matching over 7 bases. This TCR was sampled from a human donor who received a COVID-19 vaccine. This specimen consisted of CD4+ T cells from PBMCs cultured without peptide, obtained after COVID-19 vaccination. CDR3: CASSTLQGPYGYTF. DNA of the CDR3: TGTGCCAGCAGTACACTACAGGGGCCCTATGGCTACACCTTC.